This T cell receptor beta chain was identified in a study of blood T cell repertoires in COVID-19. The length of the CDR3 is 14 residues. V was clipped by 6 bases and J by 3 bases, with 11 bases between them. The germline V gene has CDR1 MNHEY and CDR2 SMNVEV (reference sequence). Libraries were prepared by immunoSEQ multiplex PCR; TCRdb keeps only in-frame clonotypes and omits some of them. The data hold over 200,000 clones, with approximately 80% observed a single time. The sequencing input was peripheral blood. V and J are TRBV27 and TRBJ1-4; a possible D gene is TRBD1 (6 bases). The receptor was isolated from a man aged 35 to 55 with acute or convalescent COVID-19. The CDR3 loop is CASSFQGPNEKLFF. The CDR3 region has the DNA TGTGCCAGCAGCTTTCAGGGGCCTAATGAAAAACTGTTTTTT.